The sequence of this T cell receptor beta chain was determined in a study of cytomegalovirus exposure and HLA in healthy donors. General observations from the study: Later, an analysis found that common viral pathogens appeared to be linked with several of the most significant clusters. In vitro checks showed that a few CMV-associated chains really do target CMV antigens. Indistinguishable V segments, including TRBV6-2 and TRBV6-3, were excluded.

Points on this clone: Its antigen is still unknown.

In the PCR, 60 Vbeta and 13 Jbeta primers were used. As processed by the authors: A follow-up analysis tallied some 80 million unique TCR beta chains, roughly 11 million shared. Only in-frame clones appear in the TCRdb table, and some are missing; sequencing was by immunoSEQ multiplex PCR. V, J and clone size reflect that table, while D and trimming were determined from the DNA. The sample has 210,000 or so clones, 87% seen once. V lost 4 bases to trimming and J lost 5 bases, with 18 bases between them. The CDR3 consists of 16 residues. Germline V CDR1 and CDR2: MGHRA, YSYEKL. This sequence was found in a man aged 25-45 years in good health and CMV-seronegative. The chain employs TRBV4-1 and TRBJ2-1; maybe TRBD1 (5 bases). The sample was PBMCs. The CDR3 region has the DNA TGCGCCAGCAGCCCCCACAGGCTCTCGAACAACAATGAGCAGTTCTTC. Translating gives CASSPHRLSNNNEQFF.